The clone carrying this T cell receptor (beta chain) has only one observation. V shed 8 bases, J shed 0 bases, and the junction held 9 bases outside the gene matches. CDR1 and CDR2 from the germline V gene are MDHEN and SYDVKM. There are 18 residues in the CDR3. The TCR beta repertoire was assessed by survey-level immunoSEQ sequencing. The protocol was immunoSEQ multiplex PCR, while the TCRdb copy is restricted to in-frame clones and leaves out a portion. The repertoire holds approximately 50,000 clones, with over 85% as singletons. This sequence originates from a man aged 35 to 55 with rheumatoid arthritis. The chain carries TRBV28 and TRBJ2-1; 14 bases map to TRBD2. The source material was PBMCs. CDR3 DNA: TGTGCCAGCCCATCCGGGACTAGCGGGAGTCTCTCCTACAATGAGCAGTTCTTC. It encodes CASPSGTSGSLSYNEQFF.